Below are 15 T cell receptor beta chains sequenced from a single sample in a study of cytomegalovirus exposure and HLA in healthy donors. A multiplex PCR was run with 60 Vbeta primers and 13 Jbeta primers. The method was immunoSEQ multiplex PCR; TCRdb's version includes in-frame clones alone and lacks a portion of them. The data contain under 200,000 clones, around 80% of them singletons. The specimen was PBMCs. These TCRs come from a man in his forties in good health and CMV-seronegative.

The chain links TRBV5-6 to TRBJ2-3; the match to TRBD2 covers 12 bases. This CDR3 is built from 16 residues. The ends lost 5 bases at V and 5 bases at J; junction bases unmatched: 9. Germline-derived CDR1 and CDR2 are SGHDT and YYEEEE. CDR3 nucleotide sequence: TGTGCCAGCAGTTACTCGGTGACTAGCGGGAGAGATACGCAGTATTTT. Amino acid sequence: CASSYSVTSGRDTQYF.

The V call is TRBV6-5, the J call TRBJ1-2; 9 bases are a match to TRBD1. Trimming at V came to 0 bases and at J to 6 bases, leaving 5 bases not matched to a gene. The CDR3 has 15 residues. Germline lookup yields CDR1 MNHEY and CDR2 SVGAGI. The CDR3 here is CASSYSNRGHDGYTF. The CDR3 DNA sequence: TGTGCCAGCAGTTACTCGAACAGGGGGCATGATGGCTACACCTTC.

The chain has TRBV7-2 and TRBJ2-7, with 9 bases matching TRBD2. This CDR3 is 15 amino acids long. J was trimmed by 6 bases and V by 1 base; bases with no gene match: 7. Germline V lookup: CDR1 SGHTA, CDR2 FQGNSA. CDR3 in DNA: TGTGCCAGCAGCTTAGTAGGCGGGAGGGCCGGCGAGCAGTACTTC. Protein: CASSLVGGRAGEQYF.

In DNA form, the CDR3 reads TGTGCCAGCAGTTGGACCGGGGTTAGCAATCAGCCCCAGCATTTT. This gives the protein CASSWTGVSNQPQHF. This chain connects TRBV6-6 to TRBJ1-5, with D unresolved. Germline-derived CDR1 and CDR2 are MNHNY and SVGAGI (reference sequence). The CDR3 consists of 15 residues. V lost 4 bases and J lost 0, with 10 bases in between.

The chain couples TRBV28 to TRBJ1-5; no definite D call. This CDR3 is 12 amino acids long. Trimming removed 4 bases from V and 4 bases from J, with 5 bases in between. From germline, CDR1 is MDHEN and CDR2 SYDVKM. The CDR3 bases are TGTGCCAGCAGTTCTACGAATCAGCCCCAGCATTTT. This translates into CASSSTNQPQHF.

For this clone: The same CDR3 is also encoded by other DNA sequences in this sample. The chain carries TRBV12-5 and TRBJ2-1; 7 bases match TRBD1. Trimming at V came to 3 bases and at J to 8 bases, leaving 4 bases not matched to a gene. The CDR3 extends over 13 amino acids. Germline values: CDR1 LGHNT, CDR2 FRNRAP. The CDR3 DNA follows: TGTGCTAGTGGTTTAGAAACAGGGGATGAGCAGTTCTTC. It encodes CASGLETGDEQFF.

The chain combines TRBV15 with TRBJ2-5; 8 nucleotides agree with TRBD2. The junction had 3 bases not matched to a gene; V was cut back by 0 bases and J by 3 bases. Germline loops: CDR1 LNHNV, CDR2 YYDKDF (reference sequence). The CDR3 runs 15 residues. CDR3 sequence reads: CATSRDSGVEETQYF. CDR3 in DNA: TGTGCCACCAGCAGAGATAGCGGGGTTGAAGAGACCCAGTACTTC.

The rearrangement uses TRBV7-2 and TRBJ2-1; 12 bases match TRBD2. The V gene end was trimmed by 6 bases and the J gene end by 8 bases; junction bases not matched to a gene: 5. CDR1 and CDR2 from the germline V gene are SGHTA and FQGNSA. The CDR3 is made up of 14 amino acids. The CDR3 DNA reads as TGTGCCAGCAGGCCTAGCGGGAGGGCCGATGAGCAGTTCTTC. Residues: CASRPSGRADEQFF.

The chain joins TRBV12-2 to TRBJ2-7; no DNA check was done on the table's D call, TRBD1. TRBV12-2 is an annotated pseudogene. There are 15 residues in the CDR3. Here the CDR3 reads CASRLASQGVYEQYF. Written as DNA, the CDR3 is TGTGCAAGTCGCTTAGCGTCACAGGGGGTATACGAGCAGTACTTC.

With respect to this clone: Other DNA variants within this sample encode the same CDR3. The CDR3 protein is CASSGGNTDTQYF. The CDR3 bases are TGCGCCAGCAGCGGAGGGAACACAGATACGCAGTATTTT. This sequence joins TRBV10-1 and TRBJ2-3; a weak D match, TRBD2 (6 bases). Germline V gene data show CDR1 as WNHNN and CDR2 as SYGVQD (reference sequence). The ends were cut back, 6 bases at V and 2 bases at J, with 9 bases in the middle. This CDR3 is built from 13 residues.

This chain uses TRBV11-2 with TRBJ2-1, with a weak D call TRBD2 (5 bases). Between the trimmed V and J ends, which lost 5 bases and 8 bases, there was a span of 10 bases. The CDR3 totals 12 residues. Looked up from germline, CDR1 is SGHAT and CDR2 is FQNNGV. The CDR3 DNA follows: TGTGCCAGCAGCCGTCTGCGGGATGAGCAGTTCTTC. Residues: CASSRLRDEQFF. The whole variable domain, remainder taken from reference TRBV11-2 and TRBJ2-1, is EAGVAQSPRYKIIEKRQSVAFWCNPISGHATLYWYQQILGQGPKLLIQFQNNGVVDDSQLPKDRFSAERLKGVDSTLKIQPAKLEDSAVYLCASSRLRDEQFFGPGTRLTVL.

Comment on this clone: The conserved final phenylalanine or tryptophan is absent from the CDR3, which likely points to a read error. J is TRBJ2-7 and V is TRBV10-3; 9 bases line up with TRBD1. This CDR3 region has 15 residues. Unmatched junction bases numbered 6, after V lost 0 bases and J lost 6 bases. CDR1 and CDR2 (germline): ENHRY, SYGVKD. DNA of the CDR3: TGTGCCATCAGTGAGTCGACGGGGACAGGGCGCGAGCAGTACCTC. As protein: CAISESTGTGREQYL.

This rearrangement joins TRBV4-3 to TRBJ2-5; D call uncertain. CDR1 LGHNA and CDR2 YSLEER come from the germline V gene. The CDR3 is made up of 16 amino acids. The V end was cut by 0 bases, the J end by 5 bases, with 16 bases between. The CDR3 coding sequence is TGCGCCAGCAGCCAAGATCTAAGCATAACGGTTGAGACCCAGTACTTC. It translates to CASSQDLSITVETQYF.

The rearrangement links TRBV4-1 to TRBJ2-1; 8 bases map to TRBD1. Unmatched junction bases numbered 10, after V lost 2 bases and J lost 7 bases. Looked up from germline, CDR1 is MGHRA and CDR2 is YSYEKL. The CDR3 is 16 residues long. The CDR3 reads CASSQFSRTGSNEQFF. DNA for the CDR3: TGCGCCAGCAGCCAATTCTCCAGGACAGGGTCAAATGAGCAGTTCTTC.

This clone was counted once. The chain is built from TRBV4-3 and TRBJ1-1; D may be TRBD1 (5 bases). Germline assignment: CDR1 LGHNA and CDR2 YSLEER. The length of the CDR3 is 15 residues. V was clipped by 0 bases and J by 5 bases, with 13 bases between them. The DNA of the CDR3 is TGCGCCAGCAGCCAAGAGCTCGCGGGGGTGACTGAAGCTTTCTTT. As protein: CASSQELAGVTEAFF.